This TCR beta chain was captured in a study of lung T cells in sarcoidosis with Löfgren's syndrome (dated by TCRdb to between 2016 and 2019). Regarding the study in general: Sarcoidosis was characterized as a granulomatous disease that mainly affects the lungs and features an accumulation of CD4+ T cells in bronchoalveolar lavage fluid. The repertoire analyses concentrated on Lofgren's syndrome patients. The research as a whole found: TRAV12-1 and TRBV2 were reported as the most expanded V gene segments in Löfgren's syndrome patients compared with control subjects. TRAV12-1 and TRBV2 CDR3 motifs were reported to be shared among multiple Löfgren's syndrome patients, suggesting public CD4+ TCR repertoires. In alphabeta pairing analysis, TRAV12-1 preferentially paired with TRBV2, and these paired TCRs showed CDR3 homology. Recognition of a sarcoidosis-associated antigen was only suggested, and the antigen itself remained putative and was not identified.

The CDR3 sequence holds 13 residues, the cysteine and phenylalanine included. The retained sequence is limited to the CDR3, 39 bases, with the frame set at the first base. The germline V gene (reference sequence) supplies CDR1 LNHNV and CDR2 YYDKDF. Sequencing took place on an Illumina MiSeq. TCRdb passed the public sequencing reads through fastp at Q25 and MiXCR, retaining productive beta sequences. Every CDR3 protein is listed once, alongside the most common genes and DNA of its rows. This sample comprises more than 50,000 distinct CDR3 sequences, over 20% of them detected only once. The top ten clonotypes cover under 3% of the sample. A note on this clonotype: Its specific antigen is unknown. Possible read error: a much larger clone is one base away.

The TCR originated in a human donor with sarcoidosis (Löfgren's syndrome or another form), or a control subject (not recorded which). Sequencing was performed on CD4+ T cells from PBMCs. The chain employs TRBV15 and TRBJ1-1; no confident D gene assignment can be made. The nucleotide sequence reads TGTGCCGCCAGCAGAGTCCCGGAGACTGAAGCTTTCTTT. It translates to CAASRVPETEAFF.